These 11 T cell receptor beta chains originate from one sample sequenced in a study of somatic mutations in cytotoxic T cells in rheumatoid arthritis. Profiled with immunoSEQ multiplex PCR; TCRdb holds only in-frame clones, not every one. The sample consists of under 3,000 clones, 70% to 90% of them appearing once. The sequencing sample was made of CD8+ T cells sorted from blood. Receptor source: an adult with rheumatoid arthritis.

Written as DNA, the CDR3 is TGTGCCAGCAGCGCGGGACAGGGGGATACAGATACGCAGTATTTT. It specifies CASSAGQGDTDTQYF. V gene TRBV9 combines with J gene TRBJ2-3; 11 bases are a match to TRBD1. With V trimmed by 3 bases and J by 3 bases, 3 bases remained unmatched. The CDR3 loop spans 15 amino acids. Per the germline V gene, CDR1 is SGDLS and CDR2 is YYNGEE.

The sample holds one count of this clone. The rearrangement uses TRBV6-4 and TRBJ2-5, with D perhaps matching TRBD1 (7 bases). Germline V lookup: CDR1 MRHNA, CDR2 SNTAGT. The germline V and J ends were trimmed by 3 bases and 5 bases, with 16 bases remaining between them. The CDR3 has 15 amino acids. The CDR3: CASSETGRKKETQYF. Written as DNA, the CDR3 is TGTGCCAGCAGTGAGACAGGGAGGAAAAAGGAGACCCAGTACTTC.

This sequence joins TRBV28 and TRBJ2-7; the D gene is possibly TRBD1 (6 bases). CDR1 is MDHEN, CDR2 SYDVKM, per germline. Trimming left V 6 bases short and J 3 bases short, with 18 bases between. There are 15 residues in the CDR3. DNA of the CDR3: TGTGCCAGCAGATCAGGGACACAGATAGGCTACGAGCAGTACTTC. Translated, it gives CASRSGTQIGYEQYF. Full variable domain (remainder filled in from reference TRBV28 and TRBJ2-7): DVKVTQSSRYLVKRTGEKVFLECVQDMDHENMFWYRQDPGLGLRLIYFSYDVKMKEKGDIPEGYSVSREKKERFSLILESASTNQTSMYLCASRSGTQIGYEQYFGPGTRLTVT.

The chain carries TRBV4-2 and TRBJ1-2; TRBD1 is a possible D gene (6 bases). The V end lost 3 bases, the J end lost 4 bases, and 9 bases lay between the germline ends. CDR1 is LGHNA, CDR2 YNFKEQ, per germline. CDR3 length equals 13 residues. CDR3 in amino acids: CASSQQGSYGYTF. The DNA for the CDR3 is TGTGCCAGCAGCCAGCAGGGGTCCTATGGCTACACCTTC.

Here the CDR3 DNA reads TGTGCCAGCAGCTATCCGGGACTAGGAATAGATACGCAGTATTTT. Translating it yields CASSYPGLGIDTQYF. The V gene is TRBV11-2, the J gene TRBJ2-3, with 8 bases fitting TRBD2. The V and J ends lost 4 bases and 5 bases, in that order; junction bases with no gene match: 8. CDR1 and CDR2 from the germline V gene are SGHAT and FQNNGV. The CDR3 length is 15 residues. Using reference TRBV11-2 and TRBJ2-3 for the parts outside the CDR3, the full variable domain is EAGVAQSPRYKIIEKRQSVAFWCNPISGHATLYWYQQILGQGPKLLIQFQNNGVVDDSQLPKDRFSAERLKGVDSTLKIQPAKLEDSAVYLCASSYPGLGIDTQYFGPGTRLTVL.

This rearrangement joins TRBV4-2 to TRBJ2-7; maybe TRBD1 (6 bases). The germline V and J ends were trimmed by 3 bases and 5 bases, with 14 bases remaining between them. CDR3 size: 14 residues. Germline assignment: CDR1 LGHNA and CDR2 YNFKEQ. CDR3 in amino acids: CASSHPGQLDEQYF. DNA of the CDR3: TGTGCCAGCAGCCACCCGGGACAATTGGACGAGCAGTACTTC.

This sequence joins TRBV5-6 and TRBJ2-3, with D possibly called TRBD1 or TRBD2 (5 bases each). This CDR3 spans 17 amino acids. The V end was cut by 0 bases, the J end by 7 bases, with 21 bases between. Germline V gives CDR1 SGHDT, CDR2 YYEEEE. The DNA of the CDR3 is TGTGCCAGCAGCTTGGCCGTTTGGAGGACACCAACATATACGCAGTATTTT. Encoded protein: CASSLAVWRTPTYTQYF.

CDR3 loop: CASRAGPDTDTQYF. The DNA for the CDR3 is TGTGCCAGCCGGGCGGGGCCAGACACAGATACGCAGTATTTT. This chain links TRBV6-4 with TRBJ2-3, with TRBD2 as a possible D gene (6 bases). Germline loops: CDR1 MRHNA, CDR2 SNTAGT. The CDR3 loop spans 14 amino acids. Trimming took 8 bases from V and 2 from J, leaving 14 bases between them.

About this clone: An end of the junction does not agree with germline; a read error may underlie this. The V and J genes are TRBV7-3 and TRBJ1-2; tentative D call: TRBD1 (6 bases). The germline CDR1 and CDR2 sequences are SGHTA and FQGTGA. The CDR3 contains 17 residues. In DNA, the CDR3 is TGTGCCAGCAACTTAACAGCAGGGGCGACCGCTAACTATGGCTACACCTTC. Translating it yields CASNLTAGATANYGYTF.

The chain carries TRBV23-1 and TRBJ2-6, with no clear D. TRBV23-1 is noted as an ORF with a role that remains uncertain. There are 18 residues in the CDR3. V lost 5 bases and J lost 5, with 22 bases in between. For the CDR3, the DNA is TGCGCCAGCAGTTCGAAATTTACGCAACAAAGTCGGGCCAACGTCCTGACTTTC. Encoded protein: CASSSKFTQQSRANVLTF.

The rearrangement links TRBV5-1 to TRBJ2-1, with 12 bases fitting TRBD2. V trimming: 0 bases; J trimming: 8 bases; junction bases outside the gene matches: 9. CDR1 and CDR2 (germline): SGHRS, YFSETQ. The CDR3 is 17 amino acids. CDR3 nucleotide sequence: TGCGCCAGCAGCTTGGCCCTAGCGGGGGGGAGGTCATATGAGCAGTTCTTC. Its protein is CASSLALAGGRSYEQFF.